This TCR beta chain was identified in a study of cytomegalovirus exposure and HLA in healthy donors (dated by TCRdb to 2015 to 2018). As for the study more broadly: According to a later analysis, one platform produced both the 110 or so validation repertoires and the approximately 660 repertoires of the first cohort. To predict cytomegalovirus infection status, the study combined high-throughput TCR immunosequencing, statistical association of individual TCRs with disease status, and machine learning. The study was designed to test whether signatures of past pathogen exposure could be identified by cataloging public T cell receptors. A separate validation cohort of roughly 130 different subjects was used in addition to the approximately 700-subject first cohort. On the study overall, not on this receptor specifically: Across donors, most TCR sequences were observed very rarely, whereas some public TCRs were present in many individuals. In vitro tests confirmed that a few of the cytomegalovirus-associated TCR beta chains recognize cytomegalovirus antigens. The classifier was reported to diagnose cytomegalovirus status with high specificity and sensitivity in both the original cohort and the validation cohort. All 120 or so repertoires were used to score co-occurrence in the validation cohort in a later analysis, because that analysis had no HLA typing for the cohort. A total of 150 to 200 TCR beta chains were listed by the study as associated with cytomegalovirus. The authors suggested that the approach could potentially be generalized to other disease states and immunological phenotypes. Of the cluster scores, approximately 94% were above 0 in a later analysis, which found that TCRs clustered in the first cohort also tended to co-occur in the 120 validation repertoires.

This clone was seen only a few times. Its antigen has not been determined. No qualities accompany the bases; no much larger clone lies one base away. The CDR3 covers 11 residues, taking in both the cysteine and the phenylalanine. The sequence is cut down to CDR3 DNA, 33 bases in frame from base 1. Reading the germline V gene gives CDR1 SGHTA and CDR2 FQGNSA. At the junction V is shortened by 5 bases and J by 1 base, with 2 bases in between. The method behind the library was the immunoSEQ multiplex PCR assay. In the original analysis: A statistical classification framework was built to diagnose cytomegalovirus status from the catalog of TCR beta chain sequences. Here the immuneACCESS table is served through TCRdb, limited to in-frame sequences with V and J called. Missing clones are a known gap in these copies; in checked studies unresolved V genes cover under half, and the rest lacks a known reason. V, J and clone size were drawn from that table, and D and trimming were deduced from the DNA. The sample yields some 110,000 clones; about 82% were counted once. Around 5.1% of the sample comes from the top ten.

The donors were included in the validation cohort of 120 subjects, a group kept apart from the approximately 690-subject first cohort. The clonotype originates from a man younger than 30 in good health and CMV-seronegative. The rearrangement combines TRBV7-2 with TRBJ2-5; the D gene cannot be named for sure. Sequencing was done on a sample of PBMCs. The CDR3 here reads CASSLQETQYF. The sequenced DNA: TGTGCCAGCAGCCTCCAAGAGACCCAGTACTTC.